This T cell receptor (beta chain) came from a study of shared clonotypes between healthy human individuals. The CDR3 consists of 14 residues. Germline CDR1 is SNHLY and CDR2 is FYNNEI. The germline V and J ends were trimmed by 5 bases and 1 base, with 6 bases remaining between them. With regard to this clone: The antigen remains unidentified.

Regarding the study as a whole: Relative to clonotypes present in all four donors, those not shared had lower generation probabilities.

Study processing details: From ImmunoSEQ came sequences covering only the junction and carrying no quality scores, so filtering differed. Clones were read by immunoSEQ multiplex PCR, and TCRdb kept only the in-frame ones, dropping some. That table supplies the V and J calls and clone size; D and trimming were determined from the DNA. Of 2.5 million or so clones listed, over 85% are singletons. The chain carries TRBV2 and TRBJ1-6; tentative D call: TRBD1 (5 bases). Sample: naive CD4+ T cells sorted from blood. The sample's subset: CD45RA+ positively selected. This TCR came from a man aged 18 to 30 in good health. The CDR3 is CASSKGSYNSPLHF. CDR3 nucleotides: TGTGCCAGCAGTAAGGGGTCCTATAATTCACCCCTCCACTTT.